The clone carrying this TCR beta chain was found a few times. The antigen is unknown. The data were taken from a study of T-cell reconstitution after alpha-beta-depleted transplantation in children. The trim removed 6 bases at V and 5 bases at J, leaving 14 bases unmatched. This CDR3 has 16 residues. Using unique molecular identifiers, the investigators prepared the TCRbeta library. One entry per CDR3 protein, called by TCRdb with MiXCR from the PCR reads. This table has about 250,000 distinct CDR3 sequences, 20% to 30% appearing once. The study's findings and limits: In some patients, recipient T cells and intrathymic progenitors surviving conditioning explained high day-60 diversity. Hyperexpanded clones declined; after one year, newly produced T cells mostly supplied diversity. It was reported that alpha-beta T cells came from several hundred expanded graft clones (about two months after transplant).

This clonotype was obtained from a female patient aged 2-10 years who had a stem cell transplant for congenital amegakaryocytic thrombocytopenia, so the T cells may come from the graft donor. The material was PBMCs, mostly from graft donor cells, obtained 360 days after TCRalphabeta/CD19-depleted stem cell transplant. V usage is TRBV12-3 or TRBV12-4 and J usage is TRBJ2-5; 8 nucleotides agree with TRBD1. The CDR3 sequence: CASRSNLGQGLETQYF. Here the CDR3 DNA reads TGTGCCAGCAGATCAAATCTCGGACAGGGCCTTGAGACCCAGTACTTC.